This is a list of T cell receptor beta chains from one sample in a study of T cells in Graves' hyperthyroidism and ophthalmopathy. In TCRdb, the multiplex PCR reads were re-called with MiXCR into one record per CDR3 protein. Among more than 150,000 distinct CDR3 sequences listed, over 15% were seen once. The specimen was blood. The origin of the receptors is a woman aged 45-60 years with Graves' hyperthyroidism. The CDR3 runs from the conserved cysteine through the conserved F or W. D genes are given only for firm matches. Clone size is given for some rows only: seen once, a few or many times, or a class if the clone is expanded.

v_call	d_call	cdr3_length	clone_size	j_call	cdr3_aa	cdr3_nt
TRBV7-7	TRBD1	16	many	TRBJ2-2	CASSFGQGLNTGELFF	TGTGCTAGCAGCTTTGGACAGGGCTTGAACACCGGGGAGCTGTTTTTT
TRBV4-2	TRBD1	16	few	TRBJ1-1	CASSQPPGQMNTEAFF	TGTGCCAGCAGCCAACCCCCGGGACAGATGAACACTGAAGCTTTCTTT
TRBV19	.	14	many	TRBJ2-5	CASSSTGRGETQYF	TGTGCCAGTAGTTCGACAGGCAGAGGAGAGACCCAGTACTTC
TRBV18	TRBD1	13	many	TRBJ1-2	CASSRQGGSSYTF	TGTGCCAGCTCGCGACAGGGCGGCAGTTCCTACACCTTC
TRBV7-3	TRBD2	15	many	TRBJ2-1	CASSPTSGGLNEQFF	TGTGCCAGCAGCCCAACTAGCGGGGGGCTAAATGAGCAGTTCTTC
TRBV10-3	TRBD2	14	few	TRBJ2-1	CATGGGESYNEQFF	TGTGCCACCGGGGGGGGAGAGTCCTACAATGAGCAGTTCTTC
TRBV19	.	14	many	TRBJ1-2	CASTGQSLYYGYTF	TGTGCCAGTACAGGGCAGTCGCTGTACTATGGCTACACCTTC
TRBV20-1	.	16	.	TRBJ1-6	CSARAPNLGRSSPLHF	TGCAGTGCTAGAGCACCGAATTTAGGGCGTAGTTCACCCCTCCACTTT
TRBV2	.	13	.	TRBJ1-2	CASNVGAADGYTF	TGTGCCAGCAACGTCGGGGCCGCAGACGGCTACACCTTC
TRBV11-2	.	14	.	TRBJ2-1	CASSSRLVGPEQFF	TGTGCCAGCAGCTCGCGACTAGTCGGACCTGAGCAGTTCTTC
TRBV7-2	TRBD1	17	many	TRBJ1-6	CASSFGQGGFYNSPLHF	TGTGCCAGCAGCTTCGGACAGGGTGGATTTTATAATTCACCCCTCCACTTT
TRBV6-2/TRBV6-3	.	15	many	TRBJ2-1	CASSTGTHLDGEQFF	TGTGCCAGCAGTACCGGGACTCATCTAGACGGTGAGCAGTTCTTC
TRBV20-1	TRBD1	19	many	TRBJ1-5	CSARDLRGRGLGRNQPQHF	TGCAGTGCTAGAGATCTCAGAGGCAGGGGGCTGGGTCGCAATCAGCCCCAGCATTTT
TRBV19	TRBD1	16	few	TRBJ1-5	CASREGQVRSSQPQHF	TGTGCCAGTAGAGAGGGACAGGTTCGTAGCAGTCAGCCCCAGCATTTT
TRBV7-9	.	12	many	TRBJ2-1	CASSLSGLEQFF	TGTGCCAGCAGCCTGTCAGGGTTGGAGCAGTTCTTC
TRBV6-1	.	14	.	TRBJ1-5	CASSGEQGNQPQHF	TGTGCCAGCAGCGGGGAACAGGGTAATCAGCCCCAGCATTTT
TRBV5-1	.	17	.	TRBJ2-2	CASSLRWLARDTGELFF	TGCGCCAGCAGCTTGCGGTGGCTAGCGAGGGACACCGGGGAGCTGTTTTTT
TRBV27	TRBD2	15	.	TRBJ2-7	CASSLWGRGDYEQYF	TGTGCCAGCAGTTTATGGGGGAGGGGCGACTACGAGCAGTACTTC
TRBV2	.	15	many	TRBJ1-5	CASESRQMSNQPQHF	TGTGCCAGCGAGTCTAGACAGATGAGCAATCAGCCCCAGCATTTT
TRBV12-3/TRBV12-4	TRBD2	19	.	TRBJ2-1	CASSEKAGGQRGKTNEQFF	TGTGCCAGCAGCGAAAAAGCAGGAGGGCAGCGGGGGAAGACCAATGAGCAGTTCTTC
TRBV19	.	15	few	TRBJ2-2	CASSIDRGHTGELFF	TGTGCCAGTAGTATAGACAGGGGACACACCGGGGAGCTGTTTTTT
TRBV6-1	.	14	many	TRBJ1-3	CASYLRGSGNTIYF	TGTGCCAGCTACCTCAGGGGATCCGGAAACACCATATATTTT
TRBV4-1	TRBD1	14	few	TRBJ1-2	CASSQGGQIGGYTF	TGCGCCAGCAGCCAGGGGGGACAGATTGGGGGCTACACCTTC
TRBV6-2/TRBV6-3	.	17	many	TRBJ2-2	CASSPSYVASNTGELFF	TGTGCCAGCAGCCCCTCGTATGTCGCATCGAACACCGGGGAGCTGTTTTTT
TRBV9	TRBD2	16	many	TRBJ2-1	CASSVGLAGGWNEQFF	TGTGCCAGCAGCGTAGGACTAGCGGGGGGCTGGAATGAGCAGTTCTTC
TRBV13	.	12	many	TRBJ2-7	CASSLGHDEQYF	TGTGCCAGCAGCTTAGGCCATGACGAGCAGTACTTC
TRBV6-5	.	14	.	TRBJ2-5	CASSYTPRGETQYF	TGTGCCAGCAGTTACACCCCCCGCGGAGAGACCCAGTACTTC
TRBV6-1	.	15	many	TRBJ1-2	CASRPPGGAYYGYTF	TGTGCCAGCAGACCACCTGGGGGGGCCTACTATGGCTACACCTTC
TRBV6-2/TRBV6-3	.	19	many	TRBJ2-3	CASSSLLYRALRITDTQYF	TGTGCCAGCAGCTCCCTCCTTTACAGGGCCCTACGTATCACAGATACGCAGTATTTT
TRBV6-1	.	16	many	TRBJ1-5	CASSSHSTGRYQPQHF	TGTGCCAGCAGTTCCCATAGTACAGGGCGGTATCAGCCCCAGCATTTT
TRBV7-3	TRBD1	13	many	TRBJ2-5	CASSLDRKETQYF	TGTGCCAGCAGCTTGGACAGGAAAGAGACCCAGTACTTC
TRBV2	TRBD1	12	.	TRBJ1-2	CATMTGAYGYTF	TGTGCCACAATGACAGGGGCCTATGGCTACACCTTC
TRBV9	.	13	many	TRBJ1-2	CASSVAGDRGYTF	TGTGCCAGCAGCGTAGCTGGTGACAGGGGCTACACCTTC
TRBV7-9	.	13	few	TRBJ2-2	CASSLVSSGELFF	TGTGCCAGCAGCTTAGTGTCGTCCGGGGAGCTGTTTTTT
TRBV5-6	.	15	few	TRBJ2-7	CASSLEGWSYYEQYF	TGTGCCAGCAGCTTGGAGGGGTGGTCCTACTACGAGCAGTACTTC
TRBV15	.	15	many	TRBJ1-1	CATSRGRVMNTEAFF	TGTGCCACCAGCAGAGGGAGGGTGATGAACACTGAAGCTTTCTTT
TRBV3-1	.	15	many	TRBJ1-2	CASSQERGPIYGYTF	TGTGCCAGCAGCCAAGAGAGAGGACCGATCTATGGCTACACCTTC
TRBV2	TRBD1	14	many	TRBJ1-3	CASRQGDAGNTIYF	TGTGCCAGCAGACAGGGGGACGCTGGAAACACCATATATTTT